These 26 T cell receptor beta chains came from one sample sequenced in a study of CD8+ T cells in alopecia areata. Treatment: oral pan-JAK inhibitor, 5-10 mg twice daily. Sequencing relied on a cDNA template that was reverse transcribed from extracted RNA. Here immunoSEQ multiplex PCR was the method, and the copy in TCRdb shows in-frame clones only, minus some. Here the sample spans hundreds of thousands of clones, over 45% being singletons. The input for sequencing was CD4+ T cells sorted from blood, taken at week 24, from a patient treated with tofacitinib. These receptor sequences come from a human donor with alopecia areata.

This rearrangement joins TRBV29-1 to TRBJ2-3, with unresolved D. In germline, CDR1 is SQVTM, CDR2 ANQGSEA. This CDR3 contains 10 residues. V lost 5 bases and J 9 bases, leaving 9 bases between the germline ends. CDR3 region: CSVTVDTQYF. In nucleotides, the CDR3 is TGCAGCGTTACGGTGGACACGCAGTATTTT.

This clone was counted only a few times. This chain connects TRBV7-2 to TRBJ2-7; possibly TRBD2 for D (6 bases). CDR3 length: 12 residues. Germline CDR1 SGHTA, CDR2 FQGNSA. The germline V and J ends were trimmed by 6 bases and 7 bases, with 13 bases remaining between them. The chain's CDR3 is CASSRDSPEQYF. The DNA for the CDR3 is TGTGCCAGCAGTCGGGACTCCCCGGAGCAGTACTTC.

The chain links TRBV2 to TRBJ1-1, with 7 bases that match TRBD1. The CDR3 runs to 14 residues. V lost 6 bases and J lost 4; bases outside the gene matches: 8. Germline assignment: CDR1 SNHLY and CDR2 FYNNEI. The CDR3 nucleotides read TGTGCCAGCAGCCTACAGGGGCTGGGCACTGAAGCTTTCTTT. As protein: CASSLQGLGTEAFF.

The chain employs TRBV6-5 and TRBJ2-3, with D maybe TRBD1 (6 bases). Trimming took 2 bases from V and 2 from J, leaving 14 bases between them. This CDR3 spans 16 amino acids. The germline gives CDR1 MNHEY, CDR2 SVGAGI. The CDR3 nucleotides read TGTGCCAGCAGTTACCTCGGGACATTATCCACAGATACGCAGTATTTT. The encoded protein is CASSYLGTLSTDTQYF.

This clone has only a few counts. Other nucleotide sequences in the sample specify the same CDR3. This chain uses TRBV30 with TRBJ2-7; no firm D call. The CDR3 extends over 12 amino acids. V lost 2 bases and J lost 0, with 5 bases in between. Germline CDR1 and CDR2: GTSNPN and SVGIG (reference sequence). The chain's CDR3 is CAWSRSSYEQYF. The CDR3 DNA follows: TGTGCCTGGAGTAGGAGCTCCTACGAGCAGTACTTC.

CDR3 protein: CASWSEGEQYF. CDR3 in DNA: TGTGCCAGCTGGAGCGAGGGCGAGCAGTACTTC. The genes are TRBV2 and TRBJ2-7; TRBD2 might be the D (5 bases). CDR3 length: 11 residues. V shed 8 bases and J shed 6 bases, with 11 bases lying between them. Germline CDR1 and CDR2: SNHLY and FYNNEI.

The J gene is TRBJ2-3, the V gene TRBV9; no firm D call. The V end was cut by 4 bases, the J end by 3 bases, with 9 bases between. CDR1 is SGDLS, CDR2 YYNGEE, per germline. The CDR3 is 13 residues long. The CDR3 sequence: CASSPGPTDTQYF. The CDR3 DNA follows: TGTGCCAGCAGCCCTGGACCGACAGATACGCAGTATTTT.

This chain connects TRBV19 to TRBJ2-2; D might be TRBD1 or TRBD2, each matching 5 bases. V lost 3 bases and J 9 bases, leaving 8 bases between the germline ends. The CDR3 has 12 amino acids. Germline CDR1 LNHDA, CDR2 SQIVND (reference sequence). This CDR3 is CASSMGVRELFF. CDR3 bases: TGTGCCAGTAGTATGGGGGTCCGGGAGCTGTTTTTT.

The chain combines TRBV7-2 with TRBJ2-1, with D perhaps matching TRBD1 (5 bases). V was trimmed by 4 bases and J by 7 bases, leaving 11 bases between them. Germline assignment: CDR1 SGHTA and CDR2 FQGNSA. The CDR3 has 13 amino acids. This CDR3 is CASSSTPGNEQFF. The CDR3, as DNA: TGTGCCAGCAGCTCCACGCCAGGGAATGAGCAGTTCTTC.

The sample holds a few counts of this clone. The chain couples TRBV29-1 to TRBJ1-1, with D perhaps matching TRBD1 (6 bases). This CDR3 comprises 15 residues. Trimming took off 7 bases at V and 0 bases at J, with 18 bases between the two ends. Per germline, CDR1 SQVTM and CDR2 ANQGSEA. CDR3 amino acids: CSAQGYERMNTEAFF. The CDR3 DNA reads as TGCAGCGCGCAGGGGTACGAGCGGATGAACACTGAAGCTTTCTTT.

The chain couples TRBV5-4 to TRBJ2-2; perhaps D is TRBD1 or TRBD2 (6 bases each). The germline V gene encodes CDR1 SGHNT and CDR2 YYREEE (reference sequence). V gave up 5 bases and J gave up 3 bases, with 17 bases separating them. The CDR3 consists of 16 residues. This CDR3 reads CASSSTRGDYTGELFF. In DNA form, the CDR3 reads TGTGCCAGCAGTTCAACAAGGGGGGACTACACCGGGGAGCTGTTTTTT.

A few counts support this clone. The same CDR3 is also encoded by other DNA sequences in this sample. The chain couples TRBV5-1 to TRBJ2-2, with D unresolved. The CDR3 covers 12 residues. CDR1 SGHRS and CDR2 YFSETQ come from the germline V gene. Trimming shortened V by 2 bases and J by 2 bases, and 1 base separated the two germline ends. Here the CDR3 reads CASSFNTGELFF. In DNA, the CDR3 is TGCGCCAGCAGCTTTAACACCGGGGAGCTGTTTTTT. Variable domain in full (rest from reference TRBV5-1 and TRBJ2-2): KAGVTQTPRYLIKTRGQQVTLSCSPISGHRSVSWYQQTPGQGLQFLFEYFSETQRNKGNFPGRFSGRQFSNSRSEMNVSTLELGDSALYLCASSFNTGELFFGEGSRLTVL.

The chain employs TRBV5-1 and TRBJ2-5; TRBD1 matches at 8 bases. The CDR3 has 15 amino acids. Per the germline V gene, CDR1 is SGHRS and CDR2 is YFSETQ. Losses at the gene ends were 4 bases for V and 3 bases for J; bases not matched to a gene: 8. The CDR3 is CASSPEWTGKETQYF. DNA of the CDR3: TGCGCCAGCAGCCCCGAATGGACAGGGAAAGAGACCCAGTACTTC.

The chain has TRBV10-3 and TRBJ1-5; 9 bases line up with TRBD1. This CDR3 region has 14 residues. The V and J ends lost 5 bases and 5 bases, in that order; junction bases with no gene match: 4. The germline gives CDR1 ENHRY, CDR2 SYGVKD. CDR3 nucleotide sequence: TGTGCCATCAGTAGGACAGGGGTTGATCAGCCCCAGCATTTT. It yields the protein CAISRTGVDQPQHF.

This clone was seen more than once but under ten times. The chain recombines TRBV4-2 with TRBJ2-1; D tentatively fits TRBD1 or TRBD2 (5 bases each). Germline V gene sequence: CDR1 LGHNA, CDR2 YNFKEQ. The CDR3 runs 17 residues. V lost 1 base and J 10 bases, leaving 23 bases between the germline ends. CDR3 sequence reads: CASSQGRVTLAGGEQFF. The CDR3 bases are TGTGCCAGCAGCCAAGGAAGGGTGACTCTAGCTGGGGGAGAGCAGTTCTTC.

This clone has just a few counts. The DNA is omitted, as the CDR3 cannot be located on it reliably, and the CDR3 follows TCRdb's listing. The chain carries TRBV7-9 and TRBJ2-3; TRBD2, the table's D call, lacks a check against the DNA. Germline values: CDR1 SEHNR, CDR2 FQNEAQ (reference sequence). A total of 12 residues make up the CDR3, ends included. This CDR3 reads CASSLFARGSYF.

The V gene is TRBV25-1, the J gene TRBJ1-6, with TRBD1 matching over 7 bases. The germline CDR1 and CDR2 sequences are MGHDK and SYGVNS. The CDR3 length is 14 residues. Trimming took 6 bases from V and 6 from J; bases not matched to a gene: 5. The CDR3 reads CASRGQVFNSPLHF. The CDR3 coding sequence is TGTGCCAGCAGAGGACAGGTTTTTAATTCACCCCTCCACTTT.

This clone was observed a handful of times. The chain joins TRBV6-5 to TRBJ1-5; 7 bases match TRBD1. The CDR3 loop spans 13 amino acids. V was clipped by 6 bases and J by 7 bases; unmatched bases: 6. Per the germline V gene, CDR1 is MNHEY and CDR2 is SVGAGI. CDR3 loop: CASSLDRAQPQHF. The CDR3 DNA sequence: TGTGCCAGCAGCCTAGACAGGGCCCAGCCCCAGCATTTT.

The chain combines TRBV7-9 with TRBJ2-5; no clear D gene. The V end was cut by 3 bases, the J end by 1 base, with 6 bases between. The germline CDR1 and CDR2 sequences are SEHNR and FQNEAQ (reference sequence). The CDR3 is 13 amino acids. The CDR3 sequence: CASSFDTQETQYF. DNA of the CDR3: TGTGCCAGCAGCTTTGACACCCAAGAGACCCAGTACTTC.

The chain has TRBV27 and TRBJ2-3; D is possibly TRBD1 (6 bases). CDR1 MNHEY and CDR2 SMNVEV come from the germline V gene (reference sequence). The CDR3 consists of 15 residues. Deletions cut 6 bases from V and 0 bases from J, with 13 bases between. The CDR3 nucleotides read TGTGCCAGCAGCCGGACAGCCGCGAGCACAGATACGCAGTATTTT. This gives the protein CASSRTAASTDTQYF.

The chain employs TRBV28 and TRBJ1-4; D may be TRBD1 (5 bases). The CDR3 is made up of 14 amino acids. Germline CDR1 and CDR2: MDHEN and SYDVKM. V shed 3 bases and J shed 1 base, with 6 bases lying between them. The CDR3 coding sequence is TGTGCCAGCAGTTTCGGGGGAACTAATGAAAAACTGTTTTTT. This encodes CASSFGGTNEKLFF.

This clone has just a few counts. The sample holds other DNA sequences that translate to the same CDR3. The chain carries TRBV18 and TRBJ1-5; the D is unclear. V lost 3 bases and J 1 base, leaving 4 bases between the germline ends. CDR3 length equals 13 residues. The germline V gene encodes CDR1 KGHSH and CDR2 LQKENI. The CDR3 is CASSPDSNQPQHF. CDR3 nucleotides: TGTGCCAGCTCACCCGACAGCAATCAGCCCCAGCATTTT. Based on the CDR3 plus reference TRBV18 and TRBJ1-5, the full variable domain is NAGVMQNPRHLVRRRGQEARLRCSPMKGHSHVYWYRQLPEEGLKFMVYLQKENIIDESGMPKERFSAEFPKEGPSILRIQQVVRGDSAAYFCASSPDSNQPQHFGDGTRLSIL.

V gene TRBV5-4 combines with J gene TRBJ2-5; tentatively, D is TRBD1 or TRBD2 (5 bases each). V lost 5 bases and J 0 bases, leaving 17 bases between the germline ends. The germline V gene has CDR1 SGHNT and CDR2 YYREEE (reference sequence). This CDR3 is built from 16 residues. This CDR3 is CASRRGPDRDQETQYF. The CDR3 coding sequence is TGTGCCAGCAGAAGGGGACCTGACAGAGACCAAGAGACCCAGTACTTC. The full variable domain, in which reference TRBV5-4 and TRBJ2-5 provide the parts outside the CDR3, is ETGVTQSPTHLIKTRGQQVTLRCSSQSGHNTVSWYQQALGQGPQFIFQYYREEENGRGNFPPRFSGLQFPNYSSELNVNALELDDSALYLCASRRGPDRDQETQYFGPGTRLLVL.

This chain joins TRBV7-6 and TRBJ1-5, with 7 bases aligning to TRBD1. The ends lost 1 base at V and 6 bases at J; junction bases unmatched: 6. Germline V gene sequence: CDR1 SGHVS, CDR2 FNYEAQ. The CDR3 consists of 15 residues. CDR3 residues: CASSLGYRGGQPQHF. In DNA form, the CDR3 reads TGTGCCAGCAGCTTAGGTTACAGGGGCGGTCAGCCCCAGCATTTT.

V gene TRBV10-3 combines with J gene TRBJ1-2; 7 nucleotides line up with TRBD1. The CDR3 spans 14 residues. With 2 bases clipped from V and 3 bases from J, the junction kept 3 bases outside the gene matches. The germline V gene encodes CDR1 ENHRY and CDR2 SYGVKD. The CDR3 region has the DNA TGTGCCATCAGTGAGCCTACAGGGGACTATGGCTACACCTTC. Encoded protein: CAISEPTGDYGYTF.

This rearrangement joins TRBV29-1 to TRBJ2-7; perhaps TRBD1 as D (6 bases). This CDR3 comprises 14 residues. Trimming left V 3 bases short and J 4 bases short, with 16 bases between. Germline loops: CDR1 SQVTM, CDR2 ANQGSEA. CDR3 nucleotide sequence: TGCAGCGTTGATACTATGACAGGAACTTACGAGCAGTACTTC. As protein: CSVDTMTGTYEQYF.